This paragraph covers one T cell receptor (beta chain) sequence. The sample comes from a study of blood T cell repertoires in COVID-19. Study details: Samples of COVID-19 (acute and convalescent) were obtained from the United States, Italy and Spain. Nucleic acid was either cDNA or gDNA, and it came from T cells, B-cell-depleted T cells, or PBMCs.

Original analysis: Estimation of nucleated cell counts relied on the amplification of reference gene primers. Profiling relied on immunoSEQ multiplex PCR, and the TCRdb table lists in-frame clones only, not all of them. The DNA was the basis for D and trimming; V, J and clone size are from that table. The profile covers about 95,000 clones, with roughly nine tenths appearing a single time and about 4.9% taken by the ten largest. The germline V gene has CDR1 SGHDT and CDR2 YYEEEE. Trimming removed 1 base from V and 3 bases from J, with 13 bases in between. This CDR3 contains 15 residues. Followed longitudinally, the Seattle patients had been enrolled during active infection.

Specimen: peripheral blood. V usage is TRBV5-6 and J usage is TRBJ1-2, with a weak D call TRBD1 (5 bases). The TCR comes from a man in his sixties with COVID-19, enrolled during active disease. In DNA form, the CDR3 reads TGTGCCAGCAGCTTGTTTGTGGCGACAGACTATGGCTACACCTTC. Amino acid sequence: CASSLFVATDYGYTF.